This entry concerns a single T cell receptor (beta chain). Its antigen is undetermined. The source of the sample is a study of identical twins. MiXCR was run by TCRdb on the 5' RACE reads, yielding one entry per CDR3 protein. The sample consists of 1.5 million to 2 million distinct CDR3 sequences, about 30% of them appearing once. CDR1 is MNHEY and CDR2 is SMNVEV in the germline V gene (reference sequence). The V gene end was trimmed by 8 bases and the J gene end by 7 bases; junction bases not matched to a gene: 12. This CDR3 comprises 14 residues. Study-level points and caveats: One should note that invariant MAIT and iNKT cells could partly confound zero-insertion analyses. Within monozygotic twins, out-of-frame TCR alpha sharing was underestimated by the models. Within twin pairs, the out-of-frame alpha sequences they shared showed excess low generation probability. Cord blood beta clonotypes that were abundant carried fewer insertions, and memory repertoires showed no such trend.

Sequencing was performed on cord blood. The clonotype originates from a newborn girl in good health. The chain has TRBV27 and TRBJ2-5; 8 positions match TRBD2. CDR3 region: CASYGLATPGTQYF. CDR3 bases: TGTGCCAGCTACGGACTAGCCACACCTGGGACCCAGTACTTC.